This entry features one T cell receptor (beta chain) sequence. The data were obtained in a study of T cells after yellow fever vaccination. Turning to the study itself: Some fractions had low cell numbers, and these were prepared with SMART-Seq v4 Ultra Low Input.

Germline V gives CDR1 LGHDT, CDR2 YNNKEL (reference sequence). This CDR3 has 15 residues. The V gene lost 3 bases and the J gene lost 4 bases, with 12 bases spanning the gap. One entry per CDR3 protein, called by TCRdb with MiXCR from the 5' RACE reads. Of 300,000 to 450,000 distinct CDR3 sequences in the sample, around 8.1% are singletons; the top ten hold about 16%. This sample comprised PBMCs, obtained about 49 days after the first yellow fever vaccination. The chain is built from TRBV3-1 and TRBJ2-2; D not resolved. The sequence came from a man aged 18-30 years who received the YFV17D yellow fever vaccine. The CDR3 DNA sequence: TGTGCCAGCAGCCAGGCCATTCAAGGCACCGGGGAGCTGTTTTTT. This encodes CASSQAIQGTGELFF.